A selection of T cell receptor beta chains follows, all from one sample in a study of T cell repertoires in cytomegalovirus infection. TCRdb re-called the reads through MiXCR, storing one row per CDR3 protein. The sample lists around 770,000 distinct CDR3 sequences; 25% to 30% were seen once. No antigens are known for them. This specimen was cultured CD8+ T cells from PBMCs, taken from culture after CMV antigen stimulation. The source is a human donor in good health (CMV status not recorded). Some clones in this sample may be carry-over from other donors' samples. CDR3s include the opening cysteine and the closing phenylalanine or tryptophan. D genes are given only for firm matches. For some rows the clone size is stated as once, few or many, or as a class when expanded; others skip it.

J | V | size | D | DNA | CDR3
TRBJ2-2 | TRBV10-3 | . | . | TGTGCCATCAGTGGAGGGACAAGCACCGGGGAGCTGTTTTTT | CAISGGTSTGELFF
TRBJ1-1 | TRBV19 | many | TRBD1 | TGTGCCAGTAGAACCATGACAGGGTGGACTGAAGCTTTCTTT | CASRTMTGWTEAFF
TRBJ1-2 | TRBV7-9 | . | . | TGTGCCAGCAGCTCGACCGGGCTCTATGGCTACACCTTC | CASSSTGLYGYTF
TRBJ1-2 | TRBV7-2 | . | . | TGTGCCATCCCGTCTGCAGGGACCTATGGCTACACCTTC | CAIPSAGTYGYTF
TRBJ1-5 | TRBV7-6 | few | TRBD1 | TGTGCCAGCAGCTTAGAGACAGGGGCTCAGCCCCAGCATTTT | CASSLETGAQPQHF
TRBJ2-4 | TRBV7-9 | few | TRBD1 | TGTGCCAGCAGCTTAGCGGGACAGGGGGCAGCCAAAAACATTCAGTACTTC | CASSLAGQGAAKNIQYF
TRBJ2-3 | TRBV4-1 | . | TRBD2 | TGCGCCAGCAGCCAAGGGTCGGGGGGGGTCACAGATCATTTT | CASSQGSGGVTDHF
TRBJ2-7 | TRBV7-2 | few | TRBD1 | TGTGCCAGCAGCTTCCGGGACAGGGTAACCTACGAGCAGTACTTC | CASSFRDRVTYEQYF
TRBJ1-2 | TRBV6-1 | . | . | TGTGCCAGCAGTGATCTTCCGGGCAGTAACTATGGCTACACCTTC | CASSDLPGSNYGYTF
TRBJ2-7 | TRBV2 | . | . | TGTGCCAGCAGTGAAGATCAGGGCCCTTTCTACGAGCAGTACTTC | CASSEDQGPFYEQYF
TRBJ1-1 | TRBV6-6 | . | . | TGTGCCAGCAGTTACCTCAGCTCGGACCCTGAAGCTTTCTTT | CASSYLSSDPEAFF
TRBJ1-1 | TRBV4-2 | . | . | TGTGCCAGCAGCCCTAATAGGGTAGGACAGATTAACACTGAAGCTTTCTTT | CASSPNRVGQINTEAFF
TRBJ1-2 | TRBV28 | few | . | TGTGCCAGCAGTTTAGGGTACACCTTC | CASSLGYTF
TRBJ2-1 | TRBV6-2/TRBV6-3 | few | TRBD2 | TGTGCCAGCAGTTCCCTACTAGCGGGGGGGCCGGGTGAGCAGTTCTTC | CASSSLLAGGPGEQFF
TRBJ2-1 | TRBV4-1 | . | TRBD2 | TGCGCCAGCAGCCAAGCCCCGACCCCCTTGAGCGGGGCCGACAATGAGCAGTTCTTC | CASSQAPTPLSGADNEQFF
TRBJ2-7 | TRBV7-9 | . | . | TGTGCCAGCAGTTGGAGGGTTGGCTACGAGCAGTACTTC | CASSWRVGYEQYF
TRBJ2-5 | TRBV5-4 | . | . | TGTGCCAGCAGCTTGTTGGGAGGCCAAGAGACCCAGTACTTC | CASSLLGGQETQYF
TRBJ1-5 | TRBV6-2/TRBV6-3 | . | . | TGTGCCAGCAGCCGAGACGGTTTCAATCAGCCCCAGCATTTT | CASSRDGFNQPQHF
TRBJ1-3 | TRBV2 | . | . | TGTGCCAGCAGCCCCGACGTAGGGTCGCCTGGAAACACCATATATTTT | CASSPDVGSPGNTIYF
TRBJ1-3 | TRBV20-1 | many | TRBD1 | TGCAGTGCTAGGGGGGTCCTAATGACAGGGGCTGGAAACACCATATATTTT | CSARGVLMTGAGNTIYF
TRBJ1-5 | TRBV6-1 | many | TRBD1 | TGTGCCAGCAGACCTCGGGACAGCGAAAATCAGCCCCAGCATTTT | CASRPRDSENQPQHF
TRBJ1-2 | TRBV6-5 | few | . | TGTGCCAGCAGTTACCGCGACAGAAACTATGGCTACACCTTC | CASSYRDRNYGYTF
TRBJ1-2 | TRBV29-1 | . | TRBD1 | TGCAGCGTTGACAGGGGGATCTTTGGCTACACCTTC | CSVDRGIFGYTF
TRBJ2-5 | TRBV7-2 | few | TRBD2 | TGTGCCAGCGGGACGGGGGGGCGGTTTGAGACCCAGTACTTC | CASGTGGRFETQYF
TRBJ2-1 | TRBV4-3 | few | TRBD1 | TGCGCCAGCAGTCACGATTGGGACAGGGGGACAAATGAGCAGTTCTTC | CASSHDWDRGTNEQFF
TRBJ2-3 | TRBV7-2 | . | TRBD2 | TGTGGCAGCAGCTACGGGACTAGCGCGTTCACAGATACGCAGTATTTT | CGSSYGTSAFTDTQYF
TRBJ2-1 | TRBV14 | few | TRBD1 | TGTGCCAGCAGCCGGGGGACAGGGGTTCTGTATGAGCAGTTCTTC | CASSRGTGVLYEQFF
TRBJ2-1 | TRBV19 | few | TRBD2 | TGTGCCAGTAGTCAGGGACTAGCGGGGGGGCCTTTGGATGAGCAGTTCTTC | CASSQGLAGGPLDEQFF
TRBJ1-5 | TRBV28 | . | TRBD1 | TGTGCCAGCAGTTTATGGACAGGGATCAATCAGCCCCAGCATTTT | CASSLWTGINQPQHF
TRBJ1-3 | TRBV7-8 | many | TRBD1 | TGTGCCAGCAGCTTATTAAGCGGGACAGGACCTGGAAACACCATATATTTT | CASSLLSGTGPGNTIYF
TRBJ1-2 | TRBV7-4 | . | . | TGTGCCAGCAGCTTACCGCGGTCTACTCAGGGCTACACCTTC | CASSLPRSTQGYTF
TRBJ1-1 | TRBV19 | few | . | TGTGCCAGTAGTATTCCTTATCTAGACAGAGCTATGAACACTGAAGCTTTCTTT | CASSIPYLDRAMNTEAFF
TRBJ1-1 | TRBV12-5 | few | TRBD1 | TGTGCTAGTGGTTTTACAGACAGGGCCACTGAAGCTTTCTTT | CASGFTDRATEAFF
TRBJ2-4 | TRBV6-5 | few | . | TGTGCCAGCAGTTACTCGCGGGTTGACATTCAGTACTTC | CASSYSRVDIQYF
TRBJ1-5 | TRBV27 | . | . | TGTGCCAGCAGGAGCGTTTTGTATAGCAATCAGCCCCAGCATTTT | CASRSVLYSNQPQHF
TRBJ2-5 | TRBV10-3 | . | . | TGTGCCAGCGGGGACCCCCAGGACATAGGAGAGACCCAGTACTTC | CASGDPQDIGETQYF
TRBJ2-7 | TRBV4-1 | . | . | TGCGCCAGCAGCCAAGATAGAGGTTACGAGCAGTACTTC | CASSQDRGYEQYF
TRBJ1-4 | TRBV7-9 | . | . | TGTGCCAGCAGCACCCTGGGGGGGCTGAGTGAAAAACTGTTTTTT | CASSTLGGLSEKLFF
TRBJ1-5 | TRBV5-1 | . | . | TGCGCCAGCAGATTGGGGGGCGCGGATCAGCCCCAGCATTTT | CASRLGGADQPQHF
TRBJ2-1 | TRBV29-1 | . | . | TGCAGCGTTGAGGAGCAGGGGCTCTCCTACAATGAGCAGTTCTTC | CSVEEQGLSYNEQFF
TRBJ2-2 | TRBV15 | . | TRBD2 | TGTGCCACCAGCTTCAGGACTAGCGTTTATACCGGGGAGCTGTTTTTT | CATSFRTSVYTGELFF
TRBJ1-5 | TRBV28 | . | TRBD1 | TGTGCCAGTGGAGTACGGGACAGATATAGCAATCAGCCCCAGCATTTT | CASGVRDRYSNQPQHF
TRBJ2-7 | TRBV5-1 | . | TRBD1 | TGCGCCAGCAGCTTGGCCGAGGGACAGTACTACGAGCAGTACTTC | CASSLAEGQYYEQYF
TRBJ2-2 | TRBV19 | few | . | TGTGCCAGTACTACGGGCGGAACCGGGGAGCTGTTTTTT | CASTTGGTGELFF
TRBJ2-1 | TRBV19 | few | TRBD2 | TGTGCCAGTAAACTAGCGGGGGTCCCCTACAATGAGCAGTTCTTC | CASKLAGVPYNEQFF
TRBJ1-1 | TRBV7-1 | . | TRBD1 | TGTGCCAGCAAATTCCCGACAGGGGGGCCTGAAGCTTTCTTT | CASKFPTGGPEAFF
TRBJ2-3 | TRBV2 | few | TRBD2 | TGTGCCAGCTCGTTCACTAGCGGGGGGTTCTCAGATACGCAGTATTTT | CASSFTSGGFSDTQYF
TRBJ2-1 | TRBV4-1 | . | . | TGCGCCAGCAGCCCCCCCGTAATAGCTGGCAATGAGCAGTTCTTC | CASSPPVIAGNEQFF
TRBJ1-4 | TRBV4-3 | . | TRBD1 | TGCGCCAGCAGCCAAGTCAGCCTCGGACAGGAGGATGAAAAACTGTTTTTT | CASSQVSLGQEDEKLFF
TRBJ1-1 | TRBV4-1 | . | . | TGCGCCAGCAGCCAAGTCGGTCTGAACACTGAAGCTTTCTTT | CASSQVGLNTEAFF